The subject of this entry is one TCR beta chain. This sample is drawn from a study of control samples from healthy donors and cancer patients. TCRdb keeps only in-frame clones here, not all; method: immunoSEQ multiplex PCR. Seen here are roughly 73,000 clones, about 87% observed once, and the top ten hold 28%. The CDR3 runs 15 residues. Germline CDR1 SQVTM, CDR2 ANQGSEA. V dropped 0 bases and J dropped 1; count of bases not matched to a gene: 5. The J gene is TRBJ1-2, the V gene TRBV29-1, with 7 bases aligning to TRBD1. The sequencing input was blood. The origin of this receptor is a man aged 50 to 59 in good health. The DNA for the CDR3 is TGCAGCGTTGAAGACGACAGGGAGATTAACTATGGCTACACCTTC. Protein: CSVEDDREINYGYTF.